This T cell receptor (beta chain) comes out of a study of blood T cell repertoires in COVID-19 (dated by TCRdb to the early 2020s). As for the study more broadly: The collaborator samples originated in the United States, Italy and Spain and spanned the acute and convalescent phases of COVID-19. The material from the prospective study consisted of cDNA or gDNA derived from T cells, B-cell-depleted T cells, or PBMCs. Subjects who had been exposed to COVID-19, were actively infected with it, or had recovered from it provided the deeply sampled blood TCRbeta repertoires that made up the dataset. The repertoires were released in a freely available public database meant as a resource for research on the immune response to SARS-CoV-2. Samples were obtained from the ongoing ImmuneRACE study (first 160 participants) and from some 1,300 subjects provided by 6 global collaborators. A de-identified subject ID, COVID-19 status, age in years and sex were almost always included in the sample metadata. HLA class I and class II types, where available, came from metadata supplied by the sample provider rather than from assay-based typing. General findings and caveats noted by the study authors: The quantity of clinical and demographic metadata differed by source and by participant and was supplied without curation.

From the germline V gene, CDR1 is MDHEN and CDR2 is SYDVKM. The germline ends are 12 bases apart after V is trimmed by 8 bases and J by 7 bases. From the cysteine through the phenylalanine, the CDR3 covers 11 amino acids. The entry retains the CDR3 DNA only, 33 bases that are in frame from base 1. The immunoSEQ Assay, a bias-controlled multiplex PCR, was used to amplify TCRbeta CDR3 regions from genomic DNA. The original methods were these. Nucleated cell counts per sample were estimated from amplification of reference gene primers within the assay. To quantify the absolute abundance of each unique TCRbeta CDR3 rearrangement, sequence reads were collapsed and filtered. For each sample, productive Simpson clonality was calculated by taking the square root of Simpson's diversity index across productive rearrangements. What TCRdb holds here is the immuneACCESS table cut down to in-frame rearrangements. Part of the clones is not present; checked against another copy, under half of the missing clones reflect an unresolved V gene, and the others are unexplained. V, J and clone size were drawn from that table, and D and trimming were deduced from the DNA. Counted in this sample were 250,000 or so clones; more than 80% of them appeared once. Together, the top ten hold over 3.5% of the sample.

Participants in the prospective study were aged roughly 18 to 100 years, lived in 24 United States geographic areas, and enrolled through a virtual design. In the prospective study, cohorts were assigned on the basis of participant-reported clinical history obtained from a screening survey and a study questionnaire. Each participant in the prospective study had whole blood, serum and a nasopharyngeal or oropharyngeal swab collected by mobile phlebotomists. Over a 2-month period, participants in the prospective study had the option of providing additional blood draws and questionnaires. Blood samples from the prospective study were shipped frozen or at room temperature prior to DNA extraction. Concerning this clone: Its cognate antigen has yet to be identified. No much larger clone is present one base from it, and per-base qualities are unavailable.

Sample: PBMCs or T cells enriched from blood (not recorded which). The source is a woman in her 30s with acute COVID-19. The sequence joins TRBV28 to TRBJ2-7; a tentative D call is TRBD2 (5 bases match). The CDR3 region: CASLTRGEQYF. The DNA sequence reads TGTGCCAGCCTCACCCGAGGGGAGCAGTACTTC.